A single sample is the source of the 21 T cell receptor beta chains below, sequenced in a study of patients and donors after allogeneic stem cell transplantation. TCRdb reprocessed the RT-PCR reads with MiXCR, giving one entry per CDR3 protein. The table has 150,000 or so distinct CDR3 sequences, 24% seen once. Material for sequencing was blood, either unsorted or a sorted T cell fraction (not recorded which). All receptors derive from a human donor who was either an allogeneic HSCT recipient or a stem cell or donor lymphocyte infusion donor (not recorded which). It is not recorded whose cells these are; they may come from a transplant donor.

This clonotype was counted between two and nine times. The gene calls are TRBV6-6 and TRBJ1-6; TRBD1 matches 8 bases. CDR3 length equals 15 residues. The V gene end was trimmed by 9 bases and the J gene end by 7 bases; junction bases not matched to a gene: 11. Germline V gives CDR1 MNHNY, CDR2 SVGAGI (reference sequence). DNA for the CDR3: TGTGCCAGTGGGTTAGGACAGGGAGAAAATTCACCCCTCCACTTT. It is translated as CASGLGQGENSPLHF.

The rearrangement uses TRBV5-1 and TRBJ2-3; D not certain. The CDR3 loop spans 14 amino acids. CDR1 is SGHRS and CDR2 is YFSETQ in the germline V gene. The germline V and J ends were trimmed by 1 base and 2 bases, with 8 bases remaining between them. The CDR3 sequence: CASSLLRSTDTQYF. The CDR3 nucleotides read TGCGCCAGCAGCTTGCTCCGTTCCACAGATACGCAGTATTTT.

The chain has TRBV10-3 and TRBJ2-7; 12 nucleotides match TRBD1. The CDR3 has 14 amino acids. V lost 9 bases, J lost 7 bases, and 10 bases stayed unmatched. Germline V gives CDR1 ENHRY, CDR2 SYGVKD. The CDR3 spells CAMTPGQGAEEQYF. In nucleotides, the CDR3 is TGTGCCATGACCCCGGGACAGGGGGCGGAAGAGCAGTACTTC.

The rearrangement links TRBV27 to TRBJ2-7; 7 bases map to TRBD2. Germline values: CDR1 MNHEY, CDR2 SMNVEV (reference sequence). The ends lost 6 bases at V and 3 bases at J; junction bases unmatched: 8. The CDR3 has 14 residues. The CDR3 loop reads CASSPGEGYYEQYF. CDR3 DNA sequence: TGTGCCAGCAGCCCCGGGGAGGGGTACTACGAGCAGTACTTC.

Of note for this clonotype: An end of the junction differs from the germline gene, which may be a read error. The chain recombines TRBV7-7 with TRBJ2-1; 10 bases match TRBD2. The CDR3 contains 16 residues. Germline lookup yields CDR1 SSHAT and CDR2 FNYEAQ (reference sequence). The CDR3 loop reads CASSLAQREGQGEQFF. The DNA of the CDR3 is TGTGCTAGCAGCTTAGCCCAGCGGGAGGGCCAGGGAGAGCAGTTCTTC.

This clonotype came up once. The chain links TRBV3-1 to TRBJ2-7, with no clear D. Germline V CDR1 and CDR2: LGHDT, YNNKEL (reference sequence). Between the trimmed V and J ends, which lost 1 base and 2 bases, there was a span of 9 bases. The CDR3 has 14 amino acids. The CDR3 coding sequence is TGTGCCAGCAGCCAAGGGCCGCTTACCTACGAGCAGTACTTC. This codes for CASSQGPLTYEQYF.

This clonotype is a singleton in its sample. This chain connects TRBV5-1 to TRBJ2-1; 11 nucleotides match TRBD2. Germline-derived CDR1 and CDR2 are SGHRS and YFSETQ. The CDR3 is 16 amino acids. J lost 8 bases, V lost 3 bases, and 10 bases had no gene match. The CDR3 is CASSSKTSGALDEQFF. CDR3 DNA sequence: TGCGCCAGCAGCTCGAAGACTAGCGGGGCCCTTGATGAGCAGTTCTTC.

The V call is TRBV20-1, the J call TRBJ1-3; D call uncertain. The V and J ends lost 4 bases and 0 bases respectively, with 10 bases between them. The CDR3 is made up of 14 amino acids. The germline gives CDR1 DFQATT, CDR2 SNEGSKA (reference sequence). This CDR3 reads CSAKDRNSGNTIYF. CDR3 DNA: TGCAGTGCTAAAGACCGAAACTCTGGAAACACCATATATTTT.

This clonotype showed up just a few times. The chain links TRBV5-1 to TRBJ2-7; D possibly matches TRBD1 or TRBD2 (5 bases each). Looked up from germline, CDR1 is SGHRS and CDR2 is YFSETQ. This CDR3 is 14 amino acids long. V lost 1 base to trimming and J lost 3 bases, with 11 bases between them. The CDR3 DNA reads TGCGCCAGCAGCTTGTCAGGGAGTCGCTACGAGCAGTACTTC. This encodes CASSLSGSRYEQYF.

The chain couples TRBV7-8 to TRBJ1-2; the D gene is possibly TRBD1 (5 bases). This CDR3 has 14 amino acids. V lost 3 bases, J lost 9 bases, and 17 bases lay in between. CDR1 is SGHVS, CDR2 FQNEAQ, per germline. The CDR3 loop is CASSFVIEGRSYTF. The DNA of the CDR3 is TGTGCCAGCAGCTTCGTGATTGAGGGGAGAAGCTACACCTTC.

A few counts support this clonotype. The chain uses TRBV6-6 and TRBJ2-3, with D hard to call. The CDR3 contains 12 residues. Deletions cut 0 bases from V and 5 bases from J, with 3 bases between. Germline V CDR1 and CDR2: MNHNY, SVGAGI (reference sequence). CDR3: CASSYSRDTQYF. CDR3 in DNA: TGTGCCAGCAGTTACTCGAGAGATACGCAGTATTTT.

There are a few counts of this clonotype. The V gene is TRBV10-3, the J gene TRBJ1-4, with 8 bases that match TRBD1. V lost 6 bases, J lost 8 bases, and 8 bases stayed unmatched. The CDR3 has 14 amino acids. Germline CDR1 reads ENHRY; CDR2 reads SYGVKD. CDR3 sequence reads: CAISQTGVGEKLFF. The CDR3 DNA sequence: TGTGCCATCAGCCAGACAGGGGTAGGCGAAAAACTGTTTTTT.

This clonotype showed up just a few times. V is TRBV30 and J is TRBJ2-1; D is possibly TRBD2 (6 bases). CDR3 length equals 13 residues. The ends were cut back, 1 base at V and 8 bases at J, with 12 bases in the middle. Germline values: CDR1 GTSNPN, CDR2 SVGIG (reference sequence). The CDR3 DNA is TGTGCCTGGAGTGGCGGGACCCGGGATGAGCAGTTCTTC. It yields the protein CAWSGGTRDEQFF.

The V gene is TRBV12-3 or TRBV12-4, the J gene TRBJ2-1; 8 nucleotides match TRBD2. The CDR3 consists of 20 residues. Germline trimming cut 6 bases from V and 2 bases from J; bases unmatched to any gene: 21. CDR3 residues: CASSHTVLAGVFTPYNEQFF. The CDR3 DNA sequence: TGTGCCAGCAGCCATACAGTCCTAGCGGGCGTATTTACTCCCTACAATGAGCAGTTCTTC.

Only a few counts were recorded for this clonotype. This chain uses TRBV4-1 with TRBJ1-6, with D uncertain. Trimming took off 4 bases at V and 0 bases at J, with 10 bases between the two ends. The CDR3 is 16 residues long. Germline loops: CDR1 MGHRA, CDR2 YSYEKL. Here the CDR3 DNA reads TGCGCCAGCAGCCCAATCCCGCACTCCTATAATTCACCCCTCCACTTT. Its protein product is CASSPIPHSYNSPLHF.

V usage is TRBV7-9 and J usage is TRBJ2-2; D may match TRBD1 or TRBD2 (6 bases each). The germline V gene has CDR1 SEHNR and CDR2 FQNEAQ (reference sequence). This CDR3 contains 17 residues. The ends were cut back, 6 bases at V and 6 bases at J, with 23 bases in the middle. The CDR3 here is CASRYRPKGGVAGELFF. The CDR3 region has the DNA TGTGCCAGCAGATACCGACCAAAGGGGGGCGTCGCCGGGGAGCTGTTTTTT.

This clonotype has just one count. The CDR3 DNA reads TGTGCCAGCACCCCCAGCGAGACAGTGGGCGAGCAGTACTTC. This codes for CASTPSETVGEQYF. The chain joins TRBV12-3 or TRBV12-4 to TRBJ2-7, with D maybe TRBD1 (5 bases). The CDR3 runs to 14 residues. Between the trimmed V and J ends, which lost 7 bases and 6 bases, there was a span of 19 bases.

The sample holds a few counts of this clonotype. The gene calls are TRBV5-1 and TRBJ1-1; a weak D match, TRBD1 (5 bases). Germline assignment: CDR1 SGHRS and CDR2 YFSETQ. The CDR3 extends over 17 amino acids. V was trimmed by 1 base and J by 1 base, leaving 17 bases between them. CDR3 in amino acids: CASSLYAGTRQNTEAFF. CDR3 coding DNA: TGCGCCAGCAGCTTGTATGCAGGGACCCGTCAGAACACTGAAGCTTTCTTT.

This clonotype was found a few times. This chain connects TRBV5-1 to TRBJ1-2; TRBD1 might be the D (6 bases). CDR3 size: 15 residues. The V gene lost 0 bases and the J gene lost 4 bases, with 13 bases spanning the gap. Germline V lookup: CDR1 SGHRS, CDR2 YFSETQ. CDR3 nucleotide sequence: TGCGCCAGCAGCTTGGACCGGGGGGCAAGCTATGGCTACACCTTC. Residues: CASSLDRGASYGYTF. The full variable domain, with the rest looked up from reference TRBV5-1 and TRBJ1-2, is KAGVTQTPRYLIKTRGQQVTLSCSPISGHRSVSWYQQTPGQGLQFLFEYFSETQRNKGNFPGRFSGRQFSNSRSEMNVSTLELGDSALYLCASSLDRGASYGYTFGSGTRLTVV.

CDR3 DNA: TGTGCCAGTAGTCCCTTAGCGGGGGTGGCAGATACGCAGTATTTT. Translated: CASSPLAGVADTQYF. V usage is TRBV19 and J usage is TRBJ2-3; TRBD2 matches at 9 bases. Trimming took 5 bases from V and 4 from J; bases not matched to a gene: 7. Germline CDR1 LNHDA, CDR2 SQIVND (reference sequence). The CDR3 totals 15 residues. The whole variable domain, remainder taken from reference TRBV19 and TRBJ2-3, is DGGITQSPKYLFRKEGQNVTLSCEQNLNHDAMYWYRQDPGQGLRLIYYSQIVNDFQKGDIAEGYSVSREKKESFPLTVTSAQKNPTAFYLCASSPLAGVADTQYFGPGTRLTVL.

The chain has TRBV29-1 and TRBJ1-2, with unresolved D. The CDR3 is made up of 15 amino acids. From germline, CDR1 is SQVTM and CDR2 ANQGSEA. The V end lost 6 bases, the J end lost 4 bases, and 21 bases lay between the germline ends. This CDR3 is CSVCCLDPEGYGYTF. The CDR3 DNA reads TGCAGCGTGTGCTGCCTAGATCCCGAGGGCTATGGCTACACCTTC.